This T cell receptor beta chain was sequenced during a study of blood T cell repertoires in COVID-19 (dated by TCRdb to the early 2020s). In terms of the full investigation: Samples from collaborators originated in the United States, Italy and Spain and spanned both the acute and convalescent phases of COVID-19. The material from the prospective study consisted of cDNA or gDNA derived from T cells, B-cell-depleted T cells, or PBMCs. The dataset comprised deeply sampled blood TCRbeta repertoires from subjects exposed to, actively infected with, or recovered from COVID-19. A freely available public database, intended as a resource for researchers studying the immune response to SARS-CoV-2, is where the repertoires were released. The samples were drawn from the first 160 participants of the ongoing ImmuneRACE study and from 1,254 subjects provided by 6 global collaborators. A de-identified subject ID, COVID-19 status, age in years and sex were almost always included in the sample metadata. Where available, HLA class I and class II types were taken from metadata supplied by the sample provider and were not determined by assay-based typing. What the work shows at the level of the full study, not this receptor alone: The amount of clinical and demographic metadata varied by source and participant and was provided uncurated.

Regarding this clone: The antigen it recognizes is unknown. Base-call qualities are not available, and no considerably larger clone is one nucleotide away.

The immunoSEQ Assay, a bias-controlled multiplex PCR, was used to amplify TCRbeta CDR3 regions from genomic DNA. In the paper's pipeline: The number of nucleated cells in each sample was estimated by amplification of reference gene primers within the assay. Sequence reads were collapsed and filtered to measure the absolute abundance of every unique TCRbeta CDR3 rearrangement. Productive Simpson clonality was computed per sample as the square root of Simpson's diversity index over productive rearrangements. TCRdb limited this immuneACCESS table to in-frame rearrangements with V and J called. A share of clones is missing; checked studies link under half to unresolved V genes, and the rest is unexplained. That table supplies the V and J calls and clone size; D and trimming were determined from the DNA. The sample includes approximately 400,000 clones, with 80% to 85% observed a single time. Jointly, the top ten make up around 5.1% of the sample.

From the germline V gene, CDR1 is LGHNT and CDR2 is FRNRAP. The germline V and J ends show losses of 3 bases and 4 bases respectively, and no gene match explains 4 bases of the junction. The CDR3 sequence holds 14 residues, the cysteine and phenylalanine included. Here the CDR3 DNA is all that survives: 42 bases in frame from base 1. Enrolling through a virtual design, the prospective study's participants ranged in age from roughly 18 to 100 years and lived across more than 20 United States geographic areas. In the prospective study, participants were assigned to cohorts based on the clinical history participants reported in a screening survey and a study questionnaire. ImmuneRACE Cohort 3 recovered participants were defined by two consecutive negative NP/OP PCR tests, healthcare professional clearance, or symptom resolution. Mobile phlebotomists in the prospective study collected whole blood, serum and a nasopharyngeal or oropharyngeal swab from every participant. Over a roughly two-month period, participants in the prospective study had the option of providing additional blood draws and questionnaires. Blood samples from the prospective study were shipped frozen or at room temperature prior to DNA extraction.

Material for sequencing was PBMCs or T cells enriched from blood (not recorded which). The sequence came from a woman aged 50 to 60 who had recovered from COVID-19. The chain links TRBV12-5 with TRBJ1-1; 8 bases in between match TRBD1. The DNA sequence reads TGTGCTAGTGGTTTTACAGGGGGAGGCACTGAAGCTTTCTTT. It encodes CASGFTGGGTEAFF.